Shown below are 14 T cell receptor beta chains from a single sample sequenced in a study of OX40 agonist ivuxolimab in advanced cancers. Produced via immunoSEQ multiplex PCR; TCRdb's table is partial and in-frame only. The sample has roughly 72,000 clones, over 70% seen once. Sequences were derived from CD4+ or CD8+ T cells sorted from blood, sampled in a trial of the OX40 agonist ivuxolimab. All receptors derive from an adult with an advanced solid tumor such as melanoma, head and neck, liver or kidney cancer.

This clone was observed a few times. This chain joins TRBV5-6 and TRBJ1-1; TRBD1 is a possible D gene (5 bases). The germline V and J ends were trimmed by 4 bases and 0 bases, with 10 bases remaining between them. Germline assignment: CDR1 SGHDT and CDR2 YYEEEE. This CDR3 spans 14 amino acids. CDR3 residues: CASSQQDMNTEAFF. In nucleotides, the CDR3 is TGTGCCAGCAGCCAACAGGATATGAACACTGAAGCTTTCTTT.

This clone has a handful of counts. This sequence joins TRBV2 and TRBJ2-2; D is uncertain. Germline V lookup: CDR1 SNHLY, CDR2 FYNNEI. The CDR3 totals 14 residues. Trimming shortened V by 6 bases and J by 0 bases, and 8 bases separated the two germline ends. The CDR3 DNA reads TGTGCCAGCAGGAGACAAGCGAACACCGGGGAGCTGTTTTTT. The encoded protein is CASRRQANTGELFF. Based on the CDR3 plus reference TRBV2 and TRBJ2-2, the full variable domain is EPEVTQTPSHQVTQMGQEVILRCVPISNHLYFYWYRQILGQKVEFLVSFYNNEISEKSEIFDDQFSVERPDGSNFTLKIRSTKLEDSAMYFCASRRQANTGELFFGEGSRLTVL.

This chain uses TRBV7-2 with TRBJ2-6; D gene ambiguous. Per the germline V gene, CDR1 is SGHTA and CDR2 is FQGNSA. The V end lost 2 bases, the J end lost 6 bases, and 2 bases lay between the germline ends. The length of the CDR3 is 12 residues. The CDR3: CASSLSANVLTF. CDR3 nucleotide sequence: TGTGCCAGCAGCTTATCGGCCAACGTCCTGACTTTC.

This clone appeared once. V is TRBV10-2 and J is TRBJ2-7, with D perhaps being TRBD1 or TRBD2 (5 bases each). Trimming pared 3 bases from V and 3 bases from J, leaving 15 bases between. CDR1 is WSHSY and CDR2 is SAAADI in the germline V gene. There are 15 residues in the CDR3. The DNA for the CDR3 is TGCGCCAGCAGTGAAGGGGACGGGTACATCTACGAGCAGTACTTC. It codes for CASSEGDGYIYEQYF.

The J gene is TRBJ2-7, the V gene TRBV5-4, with TRBD1 identical over 9 bases. Germline values: CDR1 SGHNT, CDR2 YYREEE (reference sequence). The CDR3 is 15 amino acids. Trimming at V came to 2 bases and at J to 4 bases, leaving 7 bases not matched to a gene. Here the CDR3 DNA reads TGTGCCAGCAGCTTCCAAGACAGGGGGAGTTACGAGCAGTACTTC. This sequence encodes CASSFQDRGSYEQYF.

The sample holds one count of this clone. J is TRBJ2-3 and V is TRBV11-3; 12 bases are shared with TRBD2. V lost 3 bases and J lost 2; bases outside the gene matches: 3. Germline CDR1 reads SGHNT; CDR2 reads YENEEA. CDR3 length: 16 residues. The CDR3 region has the DNA TGTGCCAGCAGCTTGGGACTAGCGGGCACCACAGATACGCAGTATTTT. This encodes CASSLGLAGTTDTQYF. The full variable domain, its missing parts supplied by reference TRBV11-3 and TRBJ2-3, is EAGVVQSPRYKIIEKKQPVAFWCNPISGHNTLYWYLQNLGQGPELLIRYENEEAVDDSQLPKDRFSAERLKGVDSTLKIQPAELGDSAVYLCASSLGLAGTTDTQYFGPGTRLTVL.

V and J are TRBV27 and TRBJ2-7; D unclear. The CDR3 covers 13 residues. V lost 5 bases to trimming and J lost 3 bases, with 11 bases between them. Germline V gives CDR1 MNHEY, CDR2 SMNVEV (reference sequence). The chain's CDR3 is CASSPLLHYEQYF. CDR3 DNA sequence: TGTGCCAGCAGTCCCCTCCTCCACTACGAGCAGTACTTC.

The chain has TRBV19 and TRBJ1-2; 7 nucleotides match TRBD1. The germline gives CDR1 LNHDA, CDR2 SQIVND (reference sequence). The CDR3 covers 15 residues. After removal of 5 bases from V and 6 bases from J, the junction contained 12 bases not matched to a gene. The CDR3 protein is CASSEITTGWNGYTF. DNA of the CDR3: TGTGCCAGTAGTGAAATTACGACAGGGTGGAATGGCTACACCTTC.

This chain joins TRBV27 and TRBJ1-1, with 8 bases matching TRBD1. Germline V lookup: CDR1 MNHEY, CDR2 SMNVEV (reference sequence). CDR3 length: 13 amino acids. V was pared by 3 bases and J by 8 bases, with 5 bases of the junction left unmatched. The CDR3 reads CASSFLGQGEAFF. Written as DNA, the CDR3 is TGTGCCAGCAGTTTTTTAGGACAGGGCGAAGCTTTCTTT.

The chain has TRBV6-5 and TRBJ1-2; D not certain. The CDR3 has 13 residues. Per the germline V gene, CDR1 is MNHEY and CDR2 is SVGAGI. Trimming took off 5 bases at V and 8 bases at J, with 15 bases between the two ends. This chain's CDR3 is CASSRLGGGGYTF. The CDR3 DNA sequence: TGTGCCAGCAGTAGACTCGGTGGTGGGGGCTACACCTTC.

The chain joins TRBV5-5 to TRBJ2-1, with unresolved D. The length of the CDR3 is 14 residues. The germline V and J ends were trimmed by 0 bases and 7 bases, with 11 bases remaining between them. From germline, CDR1 is SGHKS and CDR2 YYEKEE (reference sequence). DNA of the CDR3: TGTGCCAGCAGCTTGGCCGTGGGGTCGAATGAGCAGTTCTTC. This encodes CASSLAVGSNEQFF. The full variable domain, in which reference TRBV5-5 and TRBJ2-1 provide the parts outside the CDR3, is DAGVTQSPTHLIKTRGQQVTLRCSPISGHKSVSWYQQVLGQGPQFIFQYYEKEERGRGNFPDRFSARQFPNYSSELNVNALLLGDSALYLCASSLAVGSNEQFFGPGTRLTVL.

This sequence joins TRBV5-1 and TRBJ1-3; TRBD1 matches at 7 bases. Germline V gene sequence: CDR1 SGHRS, CDR2 YFSETQ. This CDR3 has 16 amino acids. V lost 4 bases, J lost 0 bases, and 7 bases stayed unmatched. CDR3 nucleotide sequence: TGCGCCAGCAGCAACCTCGCAGGGGGCTCTGGAAACACCATATATTTT. This sequence encodes CASSNLAGGSGNTIYF. The full variable domain, completed using reference TRBV5-1 and TRBJ1-3, is KAGVTQTPRYLIKTRGQQVTLSCSPISGHRSVSWYQQTPGQGLQFLFEYFSETQRNKGNFPGRFSGRQFSNSRSEMNVSTLELGDSALYLCASSNLAGGSGNTIYFGEGSWLTVV.

The chain is built from TRBV5-1 and TRBJ2-7; TRBD1 matches 7 bases. CDR1 and CDR2 from the germline V gene are SGHRS and YFSETQ. Trimming took 4 bases from V and 1 from J; bases not matched to a gene: 5. CDR3 length: 14 amino acids. CDR3 region: CASSLGQTSYEQYF. The CDR3 DNA follows: TGCGCCAGCAGCCTGGGACAGACATCCTACGAGCAGTACTTC.

The J gene is TRBJ1-2, the V gene TRBV19; tentatively, D is TRBD1 (5 bases). The CDR3 is 10 amino acids. V was clipped by 5 bases and J by 13 bases, with 11 bases between them. Per germline, CDR1 LNHDA and CDR2 SQIVND (reference sequence). CDR3 coding DNA: TGTGCCAGTAGTGACGGGGCCCGCACCTTC. Protein: CASSDGARTF.